Presented here are 22 T cell receptor beta chains from one specimen sequenced in a study of CD8 T cells in acute hepatitis C reinfection. The time point was: at least 347 days after estimated infection, following spontaneous clearance. The hepatitis C virus-specific receptor repertoire was characterized directly ex vivo, with no prior expansion in culture. General observations from the study: Overrepresentation in the naive pool did not explain the preferential TRBV04 and TRBV06 usage seen in all groups.

The table came from immunoSEQ multiplex PCR; TCRdb's copy has only in-frame clones and leaves some out. The table lists about 210 clones, around 80% of them singletons. The sample in question was HCV NS3-1073 tetramer-sorted CD8+ T cells from PBMCs, obtained at follow-up. Source of these receptors: a woman between 18 and 30 years old who spontaneously cleared hepatitis C infection.

The rearrangement joins TRBV27 to TRBJ1-2, with D uncertain. The germline CDR1 and CDR2 sequences are MNHEY and SMNVEV (reference sequence). CDR3 length: 12 residues. Trimming removed 5 bases from V and 7 bases from J, with 11 bases in between. DNA for the CDR3: TGTGCCAGCAGTACGGTCGGTCCTGGCTACACCTTC. Its protein is CASSTVGPGYTF.

The V gene is TRBV5-4, the J gene TRBJ2-1; D might be TRBD1 (7 bases). The CDR3 totals 13 residues. The germline V gene has CDR1 SGHNT and CDR2 YYREEE (reference sequence). Trimming shortened V by 4 bases and J by 10 bases, and 15 bases separated the two germline ends. The CDR3 DNA sequence: TGTGCCAGCAGCCAAGAGGAGGGGGCCGAGCAGTTCTTC. This encodes CASSQEEGAEQFF.

The chain recombines TRBV28 with TRBJ2-1; 11 bases line up with TRBD2. The CDR3 spans 19 residues. V dropped 9 bases and J dropped 3; count of bases not matched to a gene: 19. Germline CDR1 MDHEN, CDR2 SYDVKM. CDR3 region: CARQTSGTHSEGDYNEQFF. The CDR3, as DNA: TGTGCCAGGCAGACTAGCGGGACCCACTCCGAAGGGGACTACAATGAGCAGTTCTTC.

Points on this clone: The germline gene is not matched at one end of the junction; a read error may be the cause. Additional DNA sequences in this sample encode the identical CDR3. This chain connects TRBV5-6 to TRBJ1-1; weak D call: TRBD1 (6 bases). Germline CDR1 is SGHDT and CDR2 is YYEEEE. The CDR3 runs 13 residues. CDR3 in DNA: TGTGCCAGCAGGCCAGGGGAGAACACTGAAGCTTTTTTT. Its protein is CASRPGENTEAFF.

For this clone: Other nucleotide sequences in the sample specify the same CDR3. The V and J genes are TRBV7-2 and TRBJ2-1, with 7 positions matching TRBD2. The ends lost 2 bases at V and 5 bases at J; junction bases unmatched: 3. This CDR3 has 14 residues. The germline gives CDR1 SGHTA, CDR2 FQGNSA. DNA of the CDR3: TGTGCCAGCAGCTTACTGGGAGGGAACAATGAGCAGTTCTTC. It translates to CASSLLGGNNEQFF. Based on the CDR3 plus reference TRBV7-2 and TRBJ2-1, the full variable domain is GAGVSQSPSNKVTEKGKDVELRCDPISGHTALYWYRQSLGQGLEFLIYFQGNSAPDKSGLPSDRFSAERTGGSVSTLTIQRTQQEDSAVYLCASSLLGGNNEQFFGPGTRLTVL.

J is TRBJ2-6 and V is TRBV5-2. TRBV5-2 is assigned pseudogene status. The CDR3 runs to 17 residues. CDR3 bases: TGTGCCAGCAACGGAAAAAGTACACAAAGTCGGGCCAACGTCCTGACTTTC. This sequence encodes CASNGKSTQSRANVLTF.

A few counts support this clone. The DNA of the CDR3 is TGTGCCAGTAGTGGACGGGGACAGTACACTGAAGCTTTCTTT. Its translation: CASSGRGQYTEAFF. J is TRBJ1-1 and V is TRBV19; TRBD1 agrees at 7 bases. The J segment lost 3 bases and the V segment lost 5 bases, leaving 6 bases of the junction unmatched. There are 14 residues in the CDR3. The V gene's germline CDR1 is LNHDA and CDR2 SQIVND (reference sequence).

The chain joins TRBV6-1 to TRBJ1-2, with D possibly TRBD1 on 6 matching bases. Germline V gene lookup returns CDR1 MNHNS and CDR2 SASEGT. V was shortened by 6 bases and J by 5 bases, with 10 bases between the two germline ends. This CDR3 comprises 12 residues. This CDR3 is CASRSGAYGYTF. The CDR3 DNA sequence: TGTGCCAGCAGGTCGGGGGCGTATGGCTACACCTTC.

The chain is built from TRBV11-1 and TRBJ2-2; D might be TRBD1 (6 bases). Germline loops: CDR1 SGHAT, CDR2 FQDESV (reference sequence). The CDR3 covers 17 residues. Deletions cut 5 bases from V and 0 bases from J, with 16 bases between. The CDR3 is CASSREPGAPNTGELFF. In nucleotides, the CDR3 is TGTGCCAGCAGCAGAGAACCAGGGGCCCCGAACACCGGGGAGCTGTTTTTT.

About this clone itself: A junction boundary mismatches the germline segment, possibly from a read error. The chain recombines TRBV5-4 with TRBJ1-2; the match to TRBD1 covers 11 bases. The CDR3 has 16 residues. Germline CDR1 SGHNT, CDR2 YYREEE (reference sequence). The CDR3 nucleotides read TGTGTCAGCAGCTTGGATTGGGGACAGGGGGGCTATGGCTACACCTTC. Its translation: CVSSLDWGQGGYGYTF.

The chain combines TRBV14 with TRBJ2-7; D is possibly TRBD1 (5 bases). Trimming shortened V by 0 bases and J by 9 bases, and 15 bases separated the two germline ends. Germline V gene sequence: CDR1 SGHDN, CDR2 FVKESK. This CDR3 has 14 residues. In DNA form, the CDR3 reads TGTGCCAGCAGCCAAGAGACAGACCTACGAGTGCAGTACTTC. It translates to CASSQETDLRVQYF.

V and J are TRBV28 and TRBJ1-2; possible D gene TRBD1, 6 bases. The CDR3 is made up of 15 amino acids. The V gene's germline CDR1 is MDHEN and CDR2 SYDVKM. Trimming took off 2 bases at V and 6 bases at J, with 16 bases between the two ends. CDR3 amino acids: CASSLATGGHHGYTF. The CDR3 coding sequence is TGTGCCAGCAGTTTAGCCACGGGGGGACATCATGGCTACACCTTC.

V is TRBV5-2 and J is TRBJ2-5; no check of the table's D call, TRBD2, against the DNA was made. The closer fit of TRBJ2-7 to the DNA end suggests the J call may be wrong. TRBV5-2 is deemed a pseudogene. The CDR3 extends over 16 amino acids. CDR3 protein: CASSQESSGGPYEQYF. Written as DNA, the CDR3 is TGTGCCAGCAGCCAAGAGTCGTCGGGAGGGCCGTACGAGCAGTACTTC.

The rearrangement joins TRBV27 to TRBJ1-2; no clear D. Germline values: CDR1 MNHEY, CDR2 SMNVEV (reference sequence). V lost 2 bases and J lost 4, with 8 bases in between. This CDR3 region has 13 residues. CDR3 nucleotides: TGTGCCAGCAGTTTAACCGGCCTCTATGGCTACACCTTC. Translated: CASSLTGLYGYTF.

The V call is TRBV28, the J call TRBJ1-1; TRBD1 matches at 7 bases. After removal of 10 bases from V and 3 bases from J, the junction contained 8 bases not matched to a gene. Looked up from germline, CDR1 is MDHEN and CDR2 is SYDVKM. The CDR3 has 13 amino acids. The CDR3 protein is CATFRGPDTEAFF. The CDR3 DNA reads TGTGCCACCTTTAGGGGGCCGGACACTGAAGCTTTCTTT.

The chain links TRBV29-1 to TRBJ1-4, with a weak D call TRBD1 (6 bases). CDR1 SQVTM and CDR2 ANQGSEA come from the germline V gene. Trimming removed 7 bases at V and 6 bases at J, with 18 bases between. This CDR3 has 14 residues. CDR3 sequence reads: CSGTLQGFDEKLFF. DNA for the CDR3: TGCAGCGGAACCTTACAGGGATTTGATGAAAAACTGTTTTTT.

The V and J genes are TRBV4-3 and TRBJ2-7; D call uncertain. Germline V CDR1 and CDR2: LGHNA, YSLEER. Between the trimmed V and J ends, which lost 0 bases and 0 bases, there was a span of 12 bases. The CDR3 is 16 residues long. CDR3 DNA sequence: TGCGCCAGCAGCCAAGAGGTCGGTTCGAGCTCCTACGAGCAGTACTTC. Its protein is CASSQEVGSSSYEQYF.

This clone was seen a single time. V is TRBV29-1 and J is TRBJ2-7, with D tentatively TRBD2 (6 bases). Germline V lookup: CDR1 SQVTM, CDR2 ANQGSEA. The CDR3 has 13 residues. Trimming removed 3 bases from V and 5 bases from J, with 14 bases in between. CDR3 amino acids: CSVDVGGVHEQYF. The CDR3 coding sequence is TGCAGCGTTGATGTAGGCGGGGTTCACGAGCAGTACTTC.

V is TRBV14 and J is TRBJ2-5; 13 bases map to TRBD2. The CDR3 is 20 amino acids. The ends lost 0 bases at V and 4 bases at J; junction bases unmatched: 14. Germline lookup yields CDR1 SGHDN and CDR2 FVKESK. The CDR3 bases are TGTGCCAGCAGCCAAGAATGGGCGGGGACTAGCGGGATAAATGGAGAGACCCAGTACTTC. The encoded protein is CASSQEWAGTSGINGETQYF.

This clone was recorded once. This chain connects TRBV5-4 to TRBJ1-2, with 11 bases fitting TRBD1. V lost 0 bases and J lost 4; bases outside the gene matches: 5. The CDR3 is 16 residues long. In germline, CDR1 is SGHNT, CDR2 YYREEE (reference sequence). The CDR3 nucleotides read TGTGCCAGCAGCTTGGATTGGGGACAGGGGGGCTATGGCTACACCTTC. This encodes CASSLDWGQGGYGYTF.

The chain employs TRBV4-3 and TRBJ2-1, with 8 bases fitting TRBD2. Germline CDR1 and CDR2: LGHNA and YSLEER. With 0 bases clipped from V and 7 bases from J, the junction kept 17 bases outside the gene matches. This CDR3 region has 19 residues. The CDR3 nucleotides read TGCGCCAGCAGCCAAGAGCCGGCGGTAAGTGCGGGAGGTGGAAATGAGCAGTTCTTC. Its protein product is CASSQEPAVSAGGGNEQFF.

J is TRBJ2-1 and V is TRBV4-3; 8 bases are a match to TRBD2. The CDR3 length is 19 residues. Germline V gene data show CDR1 as LGHNA and CDR2 as YSLEER. V gave up 0 bases and J gave up 7 bases; unmatched junction bases: 17. The CDR3 protein is CASSQEPARSAGGGNEQFF. CDR3 nucleotides: TGCGCCAGCAGCCAAGAACCCGCCCGAAGTGCGGGAGGCGGAAATGAGCAGTTCTTC.